The 32 T cell receptor beta chains below were found in one sample sequenced in a study of CXCR3-negative and CXCR3-positive naive CD8 T cells. Regarding the study as a whole: In CXCR3-positive naive cells, the TRB CDR3s were more hydrophobic than in CXCR3-negative naive cells.

UMI-labeled TRB cDNA libraries were prepared by 5' RACE. Using the 5' RACE reads, TCRdb records one entry per CDR3 protein without DNA. The repertoire table contains 150,000 or so distinct CDR3 sequences. The antigens these receptors bind are not known. Specimen: naive CXCR3+ CD8+ T cells from blood. Described subset: CD45RO-CCR7+CD27+CD95- naive CD8+ T cells expressing CXCR3 (TNR3+). These receptors were collected from a human donor in good health. Some clones in this sample may be carry-over from other donors' samples.

The chain uses TRBV29-1 and TRBJ2-4. This CDR3 contains 14 residues. Per germline, CDR1 SQVTM and CDR2 ANQGSEA. The CDR3 protein is CSVEGGLAKNIQYF.

The V gene is TRBV5-6, the J gene TRBJ2-7; TCRdb designates TRBD1, a call that cannot be tested without DNA. Germline V gene lookup returns CDR1 SGHDT and CDR2 YYEEEE. The CDR3 extends over 13 amino acids. This CDR3 reads CASSGTGFHEQYF. Complete variable domain (other parts from reference TRBV5-6 and TRBJ2-7): DAGVTQSPTHLIKTRGQQVTLRCSPKSGHDTVSWYQQALGQGPQFIFQYYEEEERQRGNFPDRFSGHQFPNYSSELNVNALLLGDSALYLCASSGTGFHEQYFGPGTRLTVT.

This chain uses TRBV7-9 with TRBJ1-1; TCRdb's assignment of TRBD1 cannot be checked, as there is no DNA. The CDR3 consists of 13 residues. In germline, CDR1 is SEHNR, CDR2 FQNEAQ (reference sequence). The CDR3 is CASSAGGNTEAFF. The full variable domain, rest sourced from reference TRBV7-9 and TRBJ1-1, is DTGVSQNPRHKITKRGQNVTFRCDPISEHNRLYWYRQTLGQGPEFLTYFQNEAQLEKSRLLSDRFSAERPKGSFSTLEIQRTEQGDSAMYLCASSAGGNTEAFFGQGTRLTVV.

The rearrangement uses TRBV29-1 and TRBJ1-2; TCRdb's D gene call, TRBD1, goes unchecked for lack of DNA. This CDR3 has 17 amino acids. Germline V gene sequence: CDR1 SQVTM, CDR2 ANQGSEA. CDR3 region: CSDRTPHLRQGWYGYTF.

The rearrangement joins TRBV20-1 to TRBJ2-1; lacking DNA, the TRBD2 call made by TCRdb goes unchecked. The length of the CDR3 is 13 residues. In germline, CDR1 is DFQATT, CDR2 SNEGSKA (reference sequence). Here the CDR3 reads CSATGLAHNEQFF.

The CDR3: CASSIRTSGVGWNEQFF. The chain couples TRBV5-6 to TRBJ2-1; TCRdb calls TRBD2, which cannot be checked without DNA. Germline CDR1 reads SGHDT; CDR2 reads YYEEEE. The CDR3 contains 17 residues.

The CDR3 loop reads CASSPHDRQDEAFF. V and J are TRBV14 and TRBJ1-1; TCRdb names TRBD1, which stays unverified in the absence of DNA. CDR3 length equals 14 residues. Germline-derived CDR1 and CDR2 are SGHDN and FVKESK.

The chain has TRBV7-3 and TRBJ2-3; TCRdb selects TRBD1, and the lack of DNA leaves this call unchecked. Germline assignment: CDR1 SGHTA and CDR2 FQGTGA. This CDR3 has 16 residues. CDR3 protein: CASSRGQGRYTDTQYF. Based on the CDR3 plus reference TRBV7-3 and TRBJ2-3, the full variable domain is GAGVSQTPSNKVTEKGKYVELRCDPISGHTALYWYRQSLGQGPEFLIYFQGTGAADDSGLPNDRFFAVRPEGSVSTLKIQRTERGDSAVYLCASSRGQGRYTDTQYFGPGTRLTVL.

This chain joins TRBV12-3 or TRBV12-4 and TRBJ1-2; as DNA is missing, the TRBD1 call by TCRdb cannot be tested. This CDR3 has 15 amino acids. The CDR3 loop is CASSFDRGGLYGYTF.

V usage is TRBV12-3 or TRBV12-4 and J usage is TRBJ2-3. This CDR3 has 14 residues. CDR3 in amino acids: CASSRLGSTDTQYF.

V usage is TRBV15 and J usage is TRBJ2-2. CDR1 LNHNV and CDR2 YYDKDF come from the germline V gene (reference sequence). CDR3 length: 13 amino acids. The CDR3 protein is CATSRDEWGELFF. The full variable domain, with the rest looked up from reference TRBV15 and TRBJ2-2, is DAMVIQNPRYQVTQFGKPVTLSCSQTLNHNVMYWYQQKSSQAPKLLFHYYDKDFNNEADTPDNFQSRRPNTSFCFLDIRSPGLGDTAMYLCATSRDEWGELFFGEGSRLTVL.

The chain is built from TRBV7-9 and TRBJ2-1; with no DNA, the TCRdb D assignment of TRBD1 cannot be verified. The CDR3 is made up of 13 amino acids. The germline CDR1 and CDR2 sequences are SEHNR and FQNEAQ (reference sequence). CDR3 loop: CASGGPPSNEQFF.

The chain combines TRBV29-1 with TRBJ2-1; the D call from TCRdb, TRBD2, cannot be confirmed without DNA. This CDR3 contains 14 residues. The germline V gene has CDR1 SQVTM and CDR2 ANQGSEA. CDR3 sequence reads: CSVDEGGPFNEQFF.

This chain connects TRBV7-7 to TRBJ2-1; checking the TCRdb D call of TRBD2 is not possible without DNA. The length of the CDR3 is 22 residues. The germline gives CDR1 SSHAT, CDR2 FNYEAQ (reference sequence). The CDR3 region is CASSLDPPLWYSGGNSYNEQFF.

The chain is built from TRBV28 and TRBJ2-5; TCRdb's assignment of TRBD2 cannot be checked, as there is no DNA. Germline CDR1 reads MDHEN; CDR2 reads SYDVKM. CDR3 size: 14 residues. CDR3 residues: CASAPASGQETQYF.

The chain carries TRBV12-3 or TRBV12-4 and TRBJ2-7; TCRdb proposes TRBD1, but this gene call is untestable without DNA. CDR3 length: 14 amino acids. The CDR3 protein is CASSYTGTGVEQYF.

The chain links TRBV5-6 to TRBJ2-2; absent DNA, TCRdb's TRBD1 call cannot be checked. This CDR3 is 15 amino acids long. CDR1 and CDR2 (germline): SGHDT, YYEEEE. The CDR3 loop reads CASSFFDRGPGELFF.

The rearrangement links TRBV5-1 to TRBJ2-7; TCRdb's D call of TRBD1 is untestable without DNA. The germline V gene encodes CDR1 SGHRS and CDR2 YFSETQ. This CDR3 has 14 amino acids. CDR3 loop: CASSLDRGAHEQYF. Variable domain in full (rest from reference TRBV5-1 and TRBJ2-7): KAGVTQTPRYLIKTRGQQVTLSCSPISGHRSVSWYQQTPGQGLQFLFEYFSETQRNKGNFPGRFSGRQFSNSRSEMNVSTLELGDSALYLCASSLDRGAHEQYFGPGTRLTVT.

The genes are TRBV5-1 and TRBJ1-6; TCRdb gives TRBD1 as the D gene, but with no DNA this cannot be confirmed. Per germline, CDR1 SGHRS and CDR2 YFSETQ. CDR3 size: 19 residues. The CDR3 spells CASRPGHSTWQSYNSPLHF. Drawing the rest from reference TRBV5-1 and TRBJ1-6, the complete variable domain is KAGVTQTPRYLIKTRGQQVTLSCSPISGHRSVSWYQQTPGQGLQFLFEYFSETQRNKGNFPGRFSGRQFSNSRSEMNVSTLELGDSALYLCASRPGHSTWQSYNSPLHFGNGTRLTVT.

The chain has TRBV13 and TRBJ2-1; TCRdb designates TRBD2, a call that cannot be tested without DNA. This CDR3 is 17 amino acids long. Germline V gives CDR1 PRHDT, CDR2 FYEKMQ (reference sequence). The CDR3 loop is CASSPPRTSYTYNEQFF.

The chain has TRBV23-1 and TRBJ2-1. TRBV23-1 is treated as an ORF (open reading frame) with a function not yet certain. CDR3 length: 16 residues. CDR3 sequence reads: CASTQEDRRSYNEQFF.

This chain links TRBV10-1 with TRBJ1-2. The CDR3 has 11 amino acids. Germline V gives CDR1 WNHNN, CDR2 SYGVQD (reference sequence). CDR3 in amino acids: CANQGHQGYTF.

The genes are TRBV24-1 and TRBJ2-2. The germline V gene has CDR1 KGHDR and CDR2 SFDVKD. This CDR3 has 14 amino acids. The CDR3 here is CATSPYSNTGELFF.

The chain couples TRBV11-2 to TRBJ2-3; the D call of TRBD2 rests on TCRdb alone, since no DNA is present to check it. CDR1 is SGHAT, CDR2 FQNNGV, per germline. The CDR3 is 15 amino acids. The chain's CDR3 is CASSFSGSSTDTQYF.

The chain carries TRBV30 and TRBJ2-5; the D call from TCRdb, TRBD2, cannot be confirmed without DNA. CDR3 length: 13 residues. CDR1 and CDR2 from the germline V gene are GTSNPN and SVGIG (reference sequence). The chain's CDR3 is CAWEGTLQETQYF.

This chain connects TRBV25-1 to TRBJ2-3; the D gene TCRdb calls, TRBD1, cannot be checked with no DNA. CDR3 length: 14 residues. Germline values: CDR1 MGHDK, CDR2 SYGVNS. The CDR3 reads CASSLQGLTDTQYF.

V gene TRBV9 combines with J gene TRBJ1-4. Germline CDR1 and CDR2: SGDLS and YYNGEE. This CDR3 contains 16 residues. This CDR3 reads CASSATEDGGNEKLFF.

The chain recombines TRBV27 with TRBJ2-7; checking the TCRdb D call of TRBD1 is not possible without DNA. The V gene's germline CDR1 is MNHEY and CDR2 SMNVEV (reference sequence). The CDR3 is 13 residues long. CDR3 protein: CASRPVPLYEQYF.

This rearrangement joins TRBV5-5 to TRBJ2-3; TCRdb names TRBD1, which stays unverified in the absence of DNA. Germline-derived CDR1 and CDR2 are SGHKS and YYEKEE (reference sequence). This CDR3 spans 18 amino acids. The CDR3 is CASSSDRGLLTSTDTQYF.

CDR3 residues: CASSQDSGTSGITYEQYF. The chain links TRBV4-1 to TRBJ2-7; TCRdb names TRBD2, which stays unverified in the absence of DNA. CDR3 length equals 18 residues. Germline lookup yields CDR1 MGHRA and CDR2 YSYEKL.

CDR3 region: CASSQDWVNEQFF. The chain couples TRBV14 to TRBJ2-1. This CDR3 is built from 13 residues. CDR1 and CDR2 from the germline V gene are SGHDN and FVKESK.

The gene calls are TRBV20-1 and TRBJ2-5; TCRdb designates TRBD1, a call that cannot be tested without DNA. Germline V gene data show CDR1 as DFQATT and CDR2 as SNEGSKA (reference sequence). The length of the CDR3 is 14 residues. The CDR3 loop is CSARVRDRKETQYF.